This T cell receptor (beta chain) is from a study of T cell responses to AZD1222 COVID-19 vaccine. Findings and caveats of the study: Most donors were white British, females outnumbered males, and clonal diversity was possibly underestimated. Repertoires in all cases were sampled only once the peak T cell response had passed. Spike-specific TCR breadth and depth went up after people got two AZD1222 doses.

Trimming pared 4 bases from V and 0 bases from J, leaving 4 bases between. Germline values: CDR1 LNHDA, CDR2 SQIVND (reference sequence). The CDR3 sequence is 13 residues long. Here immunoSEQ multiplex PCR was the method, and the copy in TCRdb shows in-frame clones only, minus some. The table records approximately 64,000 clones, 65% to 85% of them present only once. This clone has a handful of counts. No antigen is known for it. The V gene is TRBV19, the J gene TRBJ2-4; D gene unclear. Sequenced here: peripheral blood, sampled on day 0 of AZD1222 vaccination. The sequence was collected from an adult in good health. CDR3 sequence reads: CASSSGAKNIQYF. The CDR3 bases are TGTGCCAGTAGTAGCGGAGCCAAAAACATTCAGTACTTC.